This T cell receptor beta chain was identified during a study of blood T cell repertoires in COVID-19. Sequencing used immunoSEQ multiplex PCR; TCRdb keeps in-frame clones, though not all of them. This sample carries 200,000 to 300,000 clones, about four fifths of them seen once, and the ten largest clones take approximately 10%. Sequences were obtained from peripheral blood. The receptor was isolated from a woman older than 75 with acute or convalescent COVID-19.

The CDR3 sequence is CASRTGGAGEKLFF. CDR3 bases: TGTGCCAGTAGAACAGGGGGCGCGGGTGAAAAACTGTTTTTT. The chain joins TRBV19 to TRBJ1-4, with 9 bases matching TRBD1. V lost 6 bases to trimming and J lost 7 bases; unmatched junction nucleotides: 6. The CDR3 length is 14 residues. The germline V gene encodes CDR1 LNHDA and CDR2 SQIVND (reference sequence). Complete variable domain (other parts from reference TRBV19 and TRBJ1-4): DGGITQSPKYLFRKEGQNVTLSCEQNLNHDAMYWYRQDPGQGLRLIYYSQIVNDFQKGDIAEGYSVSREKKESFPLTVTSAQKNPTAFYLCASRTGGAGEKLFFGSGTQLSVL.